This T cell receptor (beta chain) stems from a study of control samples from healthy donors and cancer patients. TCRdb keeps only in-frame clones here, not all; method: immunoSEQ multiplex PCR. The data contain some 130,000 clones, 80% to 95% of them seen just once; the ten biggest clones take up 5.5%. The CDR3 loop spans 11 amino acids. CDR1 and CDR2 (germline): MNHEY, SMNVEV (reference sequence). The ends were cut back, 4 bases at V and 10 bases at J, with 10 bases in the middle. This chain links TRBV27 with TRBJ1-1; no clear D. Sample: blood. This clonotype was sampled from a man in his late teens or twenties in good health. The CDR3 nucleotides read TGTGCCAGCAGTTACCCCCGGGGAGCTTTCTTT. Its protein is CASSYPRGAFF.